This entry lists 16 T cell receptor beta chains sequenced from one sample in a study of blood T cell repertoires in COVID-19. Clones were read by immunoSEQ multiplex PCR, and TCRdb kept only the in-frame ones, dropping some. The top ten clones hold around 7.2% of a sample with around 320,000 clones, roughly 85% of them seen once. Sequencing was done on a sample of peripheral blood. All receptors come from a human donor in a cohort sampled during active COVID-19.

J is TRBJ1-6 and V is TRBV3-1 (or the pseudogene TRBV3-2); a possible D gene is TRBD1 (5 bases). Trimming shortened V by 1 base and J by 6 bases, and 10 bases separated the two germline ends. Looked up from germline, CDR1 is LGHDT and CDR2 is YNNKEL (reference sequence). The CDR3 runs to 15 residues. The CDR3 sequence: CASSQGGAANSPLHF. CDR3 nucleotides: TGTGCCAGCAGCCAAGGCGGGGCCGCTAATTCACCCCTCCACTTT.

DNA for the CDR3: TGTGCCAGTAGTTGGAGGGCCCATAGCAATCAGCCCCAGCATTTT. This encodes CASSWRAHSNQPQHF. The chain couples TRBV19 to TRBJ1-5; D remains unclear. CDR3 length: 15 residues. The V end lost 5 bases, the J end lost 0 bases, and 11 bases lay between the germline ends. Germline loops: CDR1 LNHDA, CDR2 SQIVND (reference sequence). Supplemented by reference TRBV19 and TRBJ1-5, the full variable domain reads DGGITQSPKYLFRKEGQNVTLSCEQNLNHDAMYWYRQDPGQGLRLIYYSQIVNDFQKGDIAEGYSVSREKKESFPLTVTSAQKNPTAFYLCASSWRAHSNQPQHFGDGTRLSIL.

This sequence joins TRBV9 and TRBJ1-5; TRBD1 matches 12 bases. CDR1 is SGDLS, CDR2 YYNGEE, per germline. The CDR3 sequence is 15 residues long. The trim removed 3 bases at V and 6 bases at J, leaving 4 bases unmatched. The CDR3 DNA follows: TGTGCCAGCAGCGCCGGGACAGGGGGCATTCAGCCCCAGCATTTT. It specifies CASSAGTGGIQPQHF.

The rearrangement links TRBV3-1 (or the pseudogene TRBV3-2) to TRBJ1-4, with D unresolved. From germline, CDR1 is LGHDT and CDR2 YNNKEL (reference sequence). V was cut by 0 bases and J by 10 bases, with 9 bases left in between. This CDR3 is 13 amino acids long. In DNA, the CDR3 is TGTGCCAGCAGCCAAGATAATCACGGAAAACTGTTTTTT. This translates into CASSQDNHGKLFF.

This chain uses TRBV5-4 with TRBJ1-2; D unclear. Looked up from germline, CDR1 is SGHNT and CDR2 is YYREEE (reference sequence). The CDR3 is 15 amino acids. V lost 4 bases and J lost 6, with 19 bases in between. The CDR3 region is CASSQILREFDGYTF. Written as DNA, the CDR3 is TGTGCCAGCAGCCAGATCCTAAGGGAGTTCGATGGCTACACCTTC.

A few counts support this clone. V and J are TRBV5-8 and TRBJ2-1; TRBD2 aligns across 8 bases. Looked up from germline, CDR1 is SGHTS and CDR2 is YDEGEE. The CDR3 has 16 amino acids. V gave up 2 bases and J gave up 3 bases; unmatched junction bases: 7. The CDR3 loop is CASSFSGGAFYNEQFF. In DNA form, the CDR3 reads TGTGCCAGCAGCTTTTCCGGGGGGGCATTCTACAATGAGCAGTTCTTC. The complete variable domain, with remaining parts taken from reference TRBV5-8 and TRBJ2-1, reads EAGVTQSPTHLIKTRGQQATLRCSPISGHTSVYWYQQALGLGLQFLLWYDEGEERNRGNFPPRFSGRQFPNYSSELNVNALELEDSALYLCASSFSGGAFYNEQFFGPGTRLTVL.

This chain joins TRBV4-1 and TRBJ2-3; 8 nucleotides match TRBD1. CDR1 is MGHRA, CDR2 YSYEKL, per germline. Trimming took 4 bases from V and 4 from J; bases not matched to a gene: 4. CDR3 length equals 14 residues. The CDR3 is CASSRGQGADTQYF. The DNA of the CDR3 is TGCGCCAGCAGCCGAGGACAGGGTGCAGATACGCAGTATTTT.

The CDR3 is CATLTREWTGELFF. The CDR3 coding sequence is TGTGCCACACTGACAAGGGAGTGGACCGGGGAGCTGTTTTTT. The genes are TRBV30 and TRBJ2-2, with a possible D match to TRBD2 (5 bases). Germline CDR1 is GTSNPN and CDR2 is SVGIG (reference sequence). The V gene lost 8 bases and the J gene lost 5 bases, with 18 bases spanning the gap. The CDR3 extends over 14 amino acids.

This rearrangement joins TRBV19 to TRBJ2-7; 11 bases are shared with TRBD2. Germline V gene sequence: CDR1 LNHDA, CDR2 SQIVND (reference sequence). V shed 5 bases, J shed 3 bases, and the junction held 6 bases outside the gene matches. This CDR3 region has 15 residues. The CDR3 region is CASSSPSGGFYEQYF. For the CDR3, the DNA is TGTGCCAGTAGTTCCCCTAGCGGGGGGTTCTACGAGCAGTACTTC. Using reference TRBV19 and TRBJ2-7 for the parts outside the CDR3, the full variable domain is DGGITQSPKYLFRKEGQNVTLSCEQNLNHDAMYWYRQDPGQGLRLIYYSQIVNDFQKGDIAEGYSVSREKKESFPLTVTSAQKNPTAFYLCASSSPSGGFYEQYFGPGTRLTVT.

The rearrangement joins TRBV30 to TRBJ1-2, with TRBD1 identical over 11 bases. In germline, CDR1 is GTSNPN, CDR2 SVGIG (reference sequence). V shed 5 bases, J shed 4 bases, and the junction held 12 bases outside the gene matches. The length of the CDR3 is 16 residues. The CDR3 DNA follows: TGTGCCTGGGTTGGGTGGCAGGACAGGGGGCTCTATGGCTACACCTTC. Translating it yields CAWVGWQDRGLYGYTF.

This sequence joins TRBV9 and TRBJ1-1; tentative D call: TRBD1 (6 bases). Germline values: CDR1 SGDLS, CDR2 YYNGEE. This CDR3 region has 14 residues. Trimming pared 4 bases from V and 2 bases from J, leaving 12 bases between. CDR3 sequence reads: CASSTRDTNTEAFF. The CDR3 region has the DNA TGTGCCAGCAGCACCCGGGACACCAACACTGAAGCTTTCTTT.

Only one count was recorded for this clone. The gene calls are TRBV9 and TRBJ2-1; 7 bases are shared with TRBD1. Trimming took 4 bases from V and 5 from J; bases not matched to a gene: 12. This CDR3 is built from 16 residues. The germline CDR1 and CDR2 sequences are SGDLS and YYNGEE. The CDR3 here is CASSPRPGQLDNEQFF. CDR3 in DNA: TGTGCCAGCAGCCCAAGACCGGGACAGCTAGACAATGAGCAGTTCTTC.

The gene calls are TRBV5-4 and TRBJ2-1; a possible D gene is TRBD1 (5 bases). Germline loops: CDR1 SGHNT, CDR2 YYREEE (reference sequence). Between the trimmed V and J ends, which lost 5 bases and 14 bases, there was a span of 14 bases. The CDR3 contains 11 residues. The CDR3 reads CASRFTGEEFF. Here the CDR3 DNA reads TGTGCCAGCAGGTTCACAGGAGAAGAGTTCTTC.

V gene TRBV9 combines with J gene TRBJ1-1, with a tentative D call TRBD1 (5 bases). V lost 4 bases to trimming and J lost 0 bases, with 13 bases between them. CDR3 size: 15 residues. Germline V gene sequence: CDR1 SGDLS, CDR2 YYNGEE. The CDR3 bases are TGTGCCAGCAGCTCCGGTGGAGGGGTGAACACTGAAGCTTTCTTT. This gives the protein CASSSGGGVNTEAFF.

The rearrangement uses TRBV11-3 and TRBJ1-1, with a tentative D call TRBD1 (5 bases). Between the trimmed V and J ends, which lost 6 bases and 3 bases, there was a span of 8 bases. Germline V gene sequence: CDR1 SGHNT, CDR2 YENEEA. The CDR3 contains 12 residues. The CDR3 DNA sequence: TGTGCCAGCAGTTGGGGCGACACTGAAGCTTTCTTT. Its translation is CASSWGDTEAFF.

V usage is TRBV2 and J usage is TRBJ1-1; the D gene is possibly TRBD1 (6 bases). This CDR3 has 14 amino acids. Germline CDR1 is SNHLY and CDR2 is FYNNEI. The V end was cut by 6 bases, the J end by 2 bases, with 13 bases between. The CDR3 region has the DNA TGTGCCAGCAGGACCGGGACAAGTAACACTGAAGCTTTCTTT. Amino acid sequence: CASRTGTSNTEAFF. Looking up the rest from reference TRBV2 and TRBJ1-1 gives the full variable domain: EPEVTQTPSHQVTQMGQEVILRCVPISNHLYFYWYRQILGQKVEFLVSFYNNEISEKSEIFDDQFSVERPDGSNFTLKIRSTKLEDSAMYFCASRTGTSNTEAFFGQGTRLTVV.